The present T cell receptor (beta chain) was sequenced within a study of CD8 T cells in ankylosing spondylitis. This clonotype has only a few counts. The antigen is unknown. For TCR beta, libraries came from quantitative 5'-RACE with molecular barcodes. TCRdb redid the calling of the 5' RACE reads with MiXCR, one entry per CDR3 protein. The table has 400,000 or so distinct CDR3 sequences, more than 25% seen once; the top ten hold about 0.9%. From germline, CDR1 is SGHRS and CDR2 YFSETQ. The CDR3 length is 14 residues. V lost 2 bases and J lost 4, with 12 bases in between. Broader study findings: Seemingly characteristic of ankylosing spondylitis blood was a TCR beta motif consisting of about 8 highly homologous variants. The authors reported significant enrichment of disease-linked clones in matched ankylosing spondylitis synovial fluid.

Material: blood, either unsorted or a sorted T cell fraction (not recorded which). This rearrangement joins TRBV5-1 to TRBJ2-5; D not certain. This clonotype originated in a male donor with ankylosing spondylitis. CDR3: CASSLRDRSETQYF. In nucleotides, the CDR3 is TGCGCCAGCAGCTTAAGGGATAGGTCAGAGACCCAGTACTTC.